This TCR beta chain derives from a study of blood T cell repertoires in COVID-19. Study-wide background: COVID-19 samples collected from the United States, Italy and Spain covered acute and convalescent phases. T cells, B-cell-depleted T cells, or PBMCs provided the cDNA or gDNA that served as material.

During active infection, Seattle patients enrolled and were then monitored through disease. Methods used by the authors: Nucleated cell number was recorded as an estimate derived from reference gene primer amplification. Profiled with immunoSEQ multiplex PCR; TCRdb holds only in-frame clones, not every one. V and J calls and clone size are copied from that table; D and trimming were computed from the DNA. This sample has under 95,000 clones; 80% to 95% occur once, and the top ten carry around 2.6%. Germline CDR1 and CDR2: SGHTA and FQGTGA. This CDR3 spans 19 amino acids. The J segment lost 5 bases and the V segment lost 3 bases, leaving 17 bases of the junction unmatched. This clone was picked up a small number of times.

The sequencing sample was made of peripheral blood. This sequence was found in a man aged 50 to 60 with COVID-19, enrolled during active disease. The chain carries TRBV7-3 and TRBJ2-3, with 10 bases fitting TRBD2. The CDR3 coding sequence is TGTGCCAGCAGCTTCCGACTAATGGTTAGCGGGAGGCGGAGAGATACGCAGTATTTT. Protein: CASSFRLMVSGRRRDTQYF.